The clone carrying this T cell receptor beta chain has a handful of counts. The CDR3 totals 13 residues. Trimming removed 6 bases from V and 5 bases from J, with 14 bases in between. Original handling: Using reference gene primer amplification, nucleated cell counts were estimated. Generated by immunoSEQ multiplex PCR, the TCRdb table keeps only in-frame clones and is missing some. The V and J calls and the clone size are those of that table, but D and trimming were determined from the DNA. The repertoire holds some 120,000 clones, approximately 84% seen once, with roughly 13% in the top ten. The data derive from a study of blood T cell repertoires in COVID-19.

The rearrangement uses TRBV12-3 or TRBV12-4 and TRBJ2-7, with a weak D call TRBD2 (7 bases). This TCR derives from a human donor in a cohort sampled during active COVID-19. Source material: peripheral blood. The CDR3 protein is CASSPGGGHEQYF. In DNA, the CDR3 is TGTGCCAGCAGCCCTGGGGGGGGGCACGAGCAGTACTTC.